A selection of T cell receptor beta chains follows, all from one sample in a study of cytomegalovirus exposure and HLA in healthy donors. Profiled with immunoSEQ multiplex PCR; TCRdb holds only in-frame clones, not every one. Of some 170,000 clones in the sample, roughly 80% were seen once. Sequencing used PBMCs. The receptors shown here come from a woman in her thirties in good health and CMV-seropositive. CDR3s include the opening cysteine and the closing phenylalanine or tryptophan. Each record gives: D gene, V gene, clone size, J gene, CDR3 protein, CDR3 DNA. D genes are given only for firm matches. Size tells how often a clone was seen (once, few, many) or the class of an expanded clone, and some rows leave it out.

>TRBD1|TRBV5-1|-|TRBJ1-6
CASSLIAGGTMTPHVGSYNSPLHF
TGCGCCAGCAGCTTAATAGCAGGGGGCACGATGACCCCGCACGTTGGCTCCTATAATTCACCCCTCCACTTT
>TRBD1|TRBV27|once|TRBJ2-2
CASSRNRGRGYTGELFF
TGTGCCAGCAGTCGGAACAGGGGGCGCGGGTACACCGGGGAGCTGTTTTTT
>-|TRBV7-9|-|TRBJ1-1
CASSLLGGVLGTEAFF
TGTGCCAGCAGCTTACTAGGAGGGGTGCTGGGCACTGAAGCTTTCTTT
>-|TRBV5-6|-|TRBJ1-6
CASRKLSYNSPLHF
TGTGCCAGCAGGAAACTCTCCTATAATTCACCCCTCCACTTT
>TRBD2|TRBV2|-|TRBJ2-1
CATGTSGYNEQFF
TGTGCCACCGGGACTAGCGGATACAATGAGCAGTTCTTC
>-|TRBV18|-|TRBJ2-1
CASSAYLALGDEQFF
TGTGCCAGCTCAGCGTATTTGGCATTAGGGGATGAGCAGTTCTTC
>-|TRBV6-5|-|TRBJ1-6
CASSPRTVGVSTLHF
TGTGCCAGCAGTCCCCGGACAGTCGGGGTGTCGACCCTCCACTTT
>-|TRBV4-3|-|TRBJ2-7
CASSLTHRAYEQYF
TGCGCCAGCAGCCTAACGCACAGAGCCTACGAGCAGTACTTC
>-|TRBV5-8|-|TRBJ2-7
CASSFFLIRGNEQYF
TGTGCCAGCAGCTTCTTCCTCATAAGGGGGAACGAGCAGTACTTC
>-|TRBV7-9|once|TRBJ1-5
CASSQGRGGNQPQHF
TGTGCCAGCAGTCAAGGGCGGGGAGGAAATCAGCCCCAGCATTTT
>TRBD2|TRBV5-1|-|TRBJ2-7
CASSLEGSGGALGLYEQYF
TGCGCCAGCAGCTTGGAGGGTAGCGGGGGTGCCCTCGGCCTGTACGAGCAGTACTTC
>-|TRBV19|-|TRBJ1-2
CASSIPQPHSPYGYTF
TGTGCCAGTAGTATACCACAGCCCCACAGCCCCTATGGCTACACCTTC
>-|TRBV7-3|-|TRBJ1-3
CASSLTMEKEDGNTIYF
TGTGCCAGCAGCTTAACTATGGAGAAGGAGGATGGAAACACCATATATTTT
>TRBD1|TRBV2|-|TRBJ2-5
CASSEQYRGKTQYF
TGTGCCAGCAGTGAACAATACAGGGGAAAGACCCAGTACTTC
>-|TRBV28|-|TRBJ2-3
CASSLTGRASTDTQYF
TGTGCCAGCAGTTTAACAGGGAGAGCTAGCACAGATACGCAGTATTTT
>TRBD2|TRBV7-9|-|TRBJ2-2
CASSLFFGGGTNTGELFF
TGTGCCAGCAGCTTATTCTTTGGCGGGGGGACGAACACCGGGGAGCTGTTTTTT
>-|TRBV27|-|TRBJ1-1
CASSLGVAGPTEAFF
TGTGCCAGCAGTTTAGGGGTCGCGGGTCCCACTGAAGCTTTCTTT
>-|TRBV4-3|-|TRBJ1-1
CASSQGHQGTTEAFF
TGCGCCAGCAGCCAAGGCCACCAGGGGACCACTGAAGCTTTCTTT
>TRBD2|TRBV28|-|TRBJ2-3
CASSTWGGVTDTQYF
TGTGCCAGCAGCACATGGGGGGGGGTTACAGATACGCAGTATTTT
>TRBD2|TRBV7-3|-|TRBJ2-7
CASSLGGGVREQYF
TGTGCCAGCAGCTTAGGCGGGGGGGTCCGCGAGCAGTACTTC
>-|TRBV9|-|TRBJ2-2
CASSPNTGELFF
TGTGCCAGCAGCCCTAACACCGGGGAGCTGTTTTTT
>-|TRBV6-1|-|TRBJ2-1
CASLEQMSYNEQFF
TGTGCCAGCCTCGAACAGATGTCCTACAATGAGCAGTTCTTC
>-|TRBV18|-|TRBJ1-1
CASSFGGSMNTEAFF
TGTGCCAGCTCATTCGGGGGATCCATGAACACTGAAGCTTTCTTT
>-|TRBV18|-|TRBJ1-5
CASSPRQTYSNQPQHF
TGTGCCAGCTCACCACGACAGACCTATAGCAATCAGCCCCAGCATTTT
>-|TRBV7-5|-|TRBJ2-1
CARSAAQVPLTGQFF
TGTGCCAGAAGCGCCGCACAGGTCCCTTTGACTGGGCAGTTCTTC
>TRBD2|TRBV27|-|TRBJ2-2
CASSFRGLAGGANTGELFF
TGTGCCAGCAGTTTTCGGGGACTAGCGGGGGGGGCTAACACCGGGGAGCTGTTTTTT
>TRBD1|TRBV28|once|TRBJ1-2
CASTLPGQTLNGYTF
TGTGCCAGCACTTTGCCGGGACAGACACTTAATGGCTACACCTTC
>-|TRBV7-8|-|TRBJ2-7
CASKLEPAYEQYF
TGTGCTAGCAAGCTAGAGCCGGCATACGAGCAGTACTTC
>-|TRBV6-6|few|TRBJ2-2
CASSYLDSGELFF
TGTGCCAGCAGTTACTTGGACAGCGGGGAGCTGTTTTTT
>-|TRBV5-1|-|TRBJ2-3
CASSLDPGTDTQYF
TGCGCCAGCAGCTTGGACCCAGGAACAGATACGCAGTATTTT
>TRBD1|TRBV5-1|-|TRBJ2-1
CASSLVRQGPANNEQFF
TGCGCCAGCAGCTTAGTTCGACAGGGACCCGCTAACAATGAGCAGTTCTTC
>TRBD1|TRBV4-3|-|TRBJ1-3
CASSQGPRTGKGNTIYF
TGCGCCAGCAGCCAAGGACCCCGGACAGGGAAGGGAAACACCATATATTTT
>TRBD2|TRBV28|-|TRBJ2-2
CASSLPGGSDTGELFF
TGTGCCAGCAGTTTACCGGGGGGTTCGGACACCGGGGAGCTGTTTTTT
>TRBD1|TRBV7-9|once|TRBJ1-1
CASSLQGVYTEAFF
TGTGCCAGCAGCTTACAGGGGGTCTACACTGAAGCTTTCTTT
>-|TRBV6-5|-|TRBJ2-1
CASTDRVNEQFF
TGTGCCAGCACCGACCGGGTCAATGAGCAGTTCTTC
>-|TRBV5-1|-|TRBJ2-1
CASSLGAGSSYNEQFF
TGCGCCAGCAGCTTGGGGGCGGGGAGCTCCTACAATGAGCAGTTCTTC
>-|TRBV30|-|TRBJ2-7
CAWTGFQEQYF
TGTGCCTGGACAGGGTTCCAGGAGCAGTACTTC
>-|TRBV5-5|-|TRBJ2-7
CASSLVGARSYEQYF
TGTGCCAGCAGCTTGGTGGGGGCGAGGTCCTACGAGCAGTACTTC
>TRBD1|TRBV4-3|-|TRBJ1-5
CASSQDSQGGQPQHF
TGCGCCAGCAGCCAAGATTCACAGGGGGGACAGCCCCAGCATTTT
>TRBD1|TRBV7-6|-|TRBJ1-3
CASSLGQGRGNTIYF
TGTGCCAGCAGCTTAGGACAGGGGAGAGGAAACACCATATATTTT
>TRBD1|TRBV28|-|TRBJ2-3
CASSRDRITDTQYF
TGTGCCAGCAGCCGGGACAGAATCACAGATACGCAGTATTTT
>-|TRBV28|-|TRBJ2-5
CASSPPVGRGWRRTQYF
TGTGCCAGCAGTCCCCCCGTAGGCAGGGGATGGAGGAGGACCCAGTACTTC
>-|TRBV21-1|-|TRBJ1-3
CAANTIYF
TGTGCGGCAAACACCATATATTTT
>TRBD2|TRBV18|-|TRBJ2-3
CASSTSGGAFTDTQYF
TGTGCCAGCTCGACCAGCGGGGGGGCTTTTACAGATACGCAGTATTTT